The 11 T cell receptor beta chains below all came from one sample that was sequenced in a study of cytomegalovirus exposure and HLA in healthy donors. Profiled with immunoSEQ multiplex PCR; TCRdb holds only in-frame clones, not every one. The sample includes tens of thousands of clones, 90% to 95% of them seen just once. Sequencing used PBMCs. The receptors stem from a woman aged 18-35 years in good health and CMV-seropositive.

V usage is TRBV7-8 and J usage is TRBJ1-6; D perhaps matches TRBD1 (5 bases). The CDR3 is 14 amino acids. Germline CDR1 and CDR2: SGHVS and FQNEAQ. The V end was cut by 5 bases, the J end by 9 bases, with 14 bases between. The CDR3 bases are TGTGCCAGCAGCACCCAGGGATTAGGTTCACCCCTCCACTTT. This codes for CASSTQGLGSPLHF.

This sequence joins TRBV7-2 and TRBJ2-3; D gene uncertain. The CDR3 is 16 amino acids. The V end was cut by 5 bases, the J end by 6 bases, with 21 bases between. CDR1 and CDR2 from the germline V gene are SGHTA and FQGNSA. This CDR3 reads CASSLNGYSSFDTQYF. The CDR3 region has the DNA TGTGCCAGCAGCCTAAACGGCTACAGCTCGTTCGATACGCAGTATTTT.

This clone was counted a few times. The rearrangement joins TRBV7-9 to TRBJ2-7; no clear D gene. Germline V gene sequence: CDR1 SEHNR, CDR2 FQNEAQ (reference sequence). This CDR3 has 14 residues. V lost 5 bases to trimming and J lost 1 base, with 12 bases between them. CDR3 sequence: CASSHFGDSYEQYF. CDR3 DNA: TGTGCCAGCAGCCATTTCGGAGATTCCTACGAGCAGTACTTC. Variable domain in full (rest from reference TRBV7-9 and TRBJ2-7): DTGVSQNPRHKITKRGQNVTFRCDPISEHNRLYWYRQTLGQGPEFLTYFQNEAQLEKSRLLSDRFSAERPKGSFSTLEIQRTEQGDSAMYLCASSHFGDSYEQYFGPGTRLTVT.

As regards this clone: At one boundary the junction diverges from the germline segment, which might be a read error. Here the CDR3 DNA reads TGTGCTAGCAGCATGACTAGGTCCCACGAGCAGTTCTTC. Amino acids: CASSMTRSHEQFF. This sequence joins TRBV7-7 and TRBJ2-1, with D possibly TRBD2 on 6 matching bases. This CDR3 is built from 13 residues. Germline V gene sequence: CDR1 SSHAT, CDR2 FNYEAQ (reference sequence).

This clone was picked up a small number of times. The chain is built from TRBV7-9 and TRBJ2-2; D unclear. V lost 2 bases, J lost 2 bases, and 9 bases lay in between. The CDR3 is 15 amino acids. CDR1 and CDR2 from the germline V gene are SEHNR and FQNEAQ (reference sequence). CDR3 DNA sequence: TGTGCCAGCAGCTTACTTGAGGAAAACACCGGGGAGCTGTTTTTT. Translated, it gives CASSLLEENTGELFF.

This clone turned up a few times. J is TRBJ2-1 and V is TRBV14; no clear D gene. Looked up from germline, CDR1 is SGHDN and CDR2 is FVKESK. V lost 1 base, J lost 12 bases, and 7 bases lay in between. The CDR3 is 11 amino acids. CDR3 sequence: CASSQGIAQFF. CDR3 DNA sequence: TGTGCCAGCAGCCAAGGGATAGCGCAGTTCTTC.

The chain recombines TRBV28 with TRBJ2-3; 9 bases are a match to TRBD1. The trim removed 2 bases at V and 4 bases at J, leaving 7 bases unmatched. This CDR3 spans 16 amino acids. The germline gives CDR1 MDHEN, CDR2 SYDVKM. This CDR3 reads CASSLGQGLQADTQYF. In nucleotides, the CDR3 is TGTGCCAGCAGTTTAGGACAGGGGTTACAGGCAGATACGCAGTATTTT.

The chain is built from TRBV6-1 and TRBJ2-6; tentative D call: TRBD1 (5 bases). Germline V gives CDR1 MNHNS, CDR2 SASEGT. The germline V and J ends were trimmed by 1 base and 1 base, with 11 bases remaining between them. CDR3 size: 17 residues. CDR3 loop: CASSEGPQVSGANVLTF. The CDR3 DNA follows: TGTGCCAGCAGTGAAGGACCACAGGTTTCTGGGGCCAACGTCCTGACTTTC.

This chain connects TRBV27 to TRBJ1-1; the D gene is possibly TRBD1 (5 bases). From germline, CDR1 is MNHEY and CDR2 SMNVEV (reference sequence). V gave up 5 bases and J gave up 1 base, with 8 bases separating them. The CDR3 extends over 13 amino acids. The CDR3 reads CASSPRENTEAFF. CDR3 coding DNA: TGTGCCAGCAGTCCCAGGGAGAACACTGAAGCTTTCTTT.

The chain carries TRBV7-2 and TRBJ1-5; 8 nucleotides line up with TRBD1. J gave up 5 bases and V 5 bases, and 11 bases lay outside the gene matches. The germline V gene has CDR1 SGHTA and CDR2 FQGNSA. The CDR3 covers 16 residues. CDR3 region: CASSAIQGARDQPQHF. CDR3 coding DNA: TGTGCCAGCAGCGCGATCCAGGGGGCGAGGGATCAGCCCCAGCATTTT.

The rearrangement links TRBV6-6 to TRBJ2-3; 15 bases are a match to TRBD2. V shed 7 bases, J shed 4 bases, and the junction held 6 bases outside the gene matches. CDR3 length: 16 residues. The V gene's germline CDR1 is MNHNY and CDR2 SVGAGI (reference sequence). This chain's CDR3 is CASMGRTSGGADTQYF. CDR3 DNA sequence: TGTGCCAGCATGGGTCGGACTAGCGGGGGGGCAGATACGCAGTATTTT.